What follows describes a single T cell receptor (beta chain). This sample stems from a study of T cell repertoires in cytomegalovirus infection. Germline V gives CDR1 MNHEY, CDR2 SMNVEV (reference sequence). The ends were cut back, 7 bases at V and 1 base at J, with 19 bases in the middle. This CDR3 contains 16 residues. Each CDR3 protein gets one entry after TCRdb re-called the reads with MiXCR. In the table there are about 740,000 distinct CDR3 sequences, 35% to 45% of which are singletons. The sequenced sample consisted of PBMCs. The TCR originated in a human donor in good health (CMV status not recorded). Some clones in this sample may be carry-over from other donors' samples. The chain recombines TRBV27 with TRBJ2-5, with a possible D match to TRBD2 (5 bases). CDR3 loop: CASTRDAQAAQETQYF. The CDR3 DNA reads as TGTGCCAGCACCCGGGATGCGCAGGCCGCCCAAGAGACCCAGTACTTC.